One sample yielded the 17 T cell receptor beta chains listed below, sequenced in a study of cytomegalovirus exposure and HLA in healthy donors. Primers included in the PCR were 60 Vbeta and 13 Jbeta primers. Assay used: immunoSEQ multiplex PCR; TCRdb lists only in-frame clones, some missing. The repertoire holds 150,000 to 200,000 clones, with about 80% as singletons. Specimen: PBMCs. The origin of the receptors is a man younger than 35 in good health and CMV-seronegative.

This chain uses TRBV6-5 with TRBJ1-2; tentatively, D is TRBD1 (6 bases). Germline V gene lookup returns CDR1 MNHEY and CDR2 SVGAGI. This CDR3 is built from 15 residues. With 5 bases removed from V and 4 bases from J, the gap between germline ends came to 17 bases. As DNA, the CDR3 is TGTGCCAGCAGTAGTACCTTGGACAGTATCTATGGCTACACCTTC. Residues: CASSSTLDSIYGYTF.

The rearrangement uses TRBV6-6 and TRBJ1-1; D is undetermined. The CDR3 has 12 amino acids. Trimming took off 0 bases at V and 5 bases at J, with 4 bases between the two ends. CDR1 and CDR2 (germline): MNHNY, SVGAGI (reference sequence). The CDR3 nucleotides are TGTGCCAGCAGTTACTCGAGGACTGAAGCTTTCTTT. Protein sequence: CASSYSRTEAFF.

V gene TRBV4-1 combines with J gene TRBJ1-2, with D perhaps matching TRBD1 (5 bases). This CDR3 spans 14 amino acids. V lost 0 bases and J lost 4, with 9 bases in between. Germline assignment: CDR1 MGHRA and CDR2 YSYEKL. The CDR3: CASSQDPDSYGYTF. CDR3 nucleotide sequence: TGCGCCAGCAGCCAAGATCCTGACAGCTATGGCTACACCTTC.

The rearrangement links TRBV18 to TRBJ2-3, with D possibly matching TRBD1 (6 bases). Germline V lookup: CDR1 KGHSH, CDR2 LQKENI. CDR3 length: 14 amino acids. Trimming removed 2 bases from V and 2 bases from J, with 8 bases in between. This chain's CDR3 is CASSPGQNTDTQYF. The CDR3 DNA follows: TGTGCCAGCTCACCAGGACAGAACACAGATACGCAGTATTTT. Full variable domain (missing parts from reference TRBV18 and TRBJ2-3): NAGVMQNPRHLVRRRGQEARLRCSPMKGHSHVYWYRQLPEEGLKFMVYLQKENIIDESGMPKERFSAEFPKEGPSILRIQQVVRGDSAAYFCASSPGQNTDTQYFGPGTRLTVL.

V usage is TRBV19 and J usage is TRBJ1-5, with 7 bases lining up with TRBD1. The CDR3 has 14 residues. With V trimmed by 8 bases and J by 1 base, 5 bases remained unmatched. The germline gives CDR1 LNHDA, CDR2 SQIVND (reference sequence). DNA of the CDR3: TGTGCCAGTGGCGACAGGGAAAGCAATCAGCCCCAGCATTTT. Its translation is CASGDRESNQPQHF.

This chain connects TRBV11-2 to TRBJ2-7, with 9 bases aligning to TRBD2. CDR1 is SGHAT, CDR2 FQNNGV, per germline. Unmatched junction bases numbered 9, after V lost 2 bases and J lost 4 bases. The CDR3 loop spans 16 amino acids. The DNA for the CDR3 is TGTGCCAGCAGCTTACGAGTTGCGGGGGGGCCTTACGAGCAGTACTTC. This sequence encodes CASSLRVAGGPYEQYF.

This CDR3 is CASSPDRGRGQPQHF. In nucleotides, the CDR3 is TGCGCCAGCAGCCCGGACAGGGGACGGGGTCAGCCCCAGCATTTT. The rearrangement joins TRBV4-1 to TRBJ1-5; TRBD1 matches 9 bases. V dropped 4 bases and J dropped 6; count of bases not matched to a gene: 7. Germline V gene lookup returns CDR1 MGHRA and CDR2 YSYEKL. This CDR3 is 15 amino acids long.

The chain is built from TRBV11-3 and TRBJ2-7; D unclear. Germline CDR1 is SGHNT and CDR2 is YENEEA. V gave up 3 bases and J gave up 4 bases, with 10 bases separating them. This CDR3 region has 13 residues. Written as DNA, the CDR3 is TGTGCCAGCAGCTTTTCAGTTACATACGAGCAGTACTTC. It specifies CASSFSVTYEQYF.

J is TRBJ2-1 and V is TRBV6-6; the match to TRBD1 covers 8 bases. V was clipped by 6 bases and J by 8 bases; unmatched bases: 6. This CDR3 spans 13 amino acids. CDR1 is MNHNY and CDR2 is SVGAGI in the germline V gene (reference sequence). This CDR3 is CASRRQGLDEQFF. The CDR3 bases are TGTGCCAGCAGACGACAGGGGTTGGATGAGCAGTTCTTC.

The rearrangement joins TRBV7-3 to TRBJ2-1; 9 bases are shared with TRBD1. The CDR3 has 15 amino acids. The germline V gene has CDR1 SGHTA and CDR2 FQGTGA. The trim removed 5 bases at V and 6 bases at J, leaving 8 bases unmatched. CDR3 bases: TGTGCCAGCAGCCGGGACAGGGCTCGGGGCAATGAGCAGTTCTTC. It codes for CASSRDRARGNEQFF. Full variable domain (rest looked up from reference TRBV7-3 and TRBJ2-1): GAGVSQTPSNKVTEKGKYVELRCDPISGHTALYWYRQSLGQGPEFLIYFQGTGAADDSGLPNDRFFAVRPEGSVSTLKIQRTERGDSAVYLCASSRDRARGNEQFFGPGTRLTVL.

This chain uses TRBV9 with TRBJ2-5, with 7 bases that match TRBD2. V shed 0 bases and J 11 bases; nucleotides not matched to a gene: 16. This CDR3 has 16 amino acids. Germline assignment: CDR1 SGDLS and CDR2 YYNGEE. The chain's CDR3 is CASSVGGRDPSTEQYF. The CDR3 nucleotides read TGTGCCAGCAGCGTAGGGGGGAGGGACCCAAGCACAGAGCAGTACTTC.

This clone is a singleton in its sample. This CDR3 is also generated by other DNA sequences in the sample. The V and J genes are TRBV7-9 and TRBJ2-5, with D hard to call. Germline V gene data show CDR1 as SEHNR and CDR2 as FQNEAQ (reference sequence). The CDR3 runs to 12 residues. V lost 6 bases and J 5 bases, leaving 10 bases between the germline ends. The CDR3 DNA is TGTGCCAGCAGTGCCCTAGGTGAGACCCAGTACTTC. It specifies CASSALGETQYF.

The CDR3 sequence is CASSNRQGSYEQYF. DNA for the CDR3: TGTGCCAGTAGTAATAGACAGGGAAGCTACGAGCAGTACTTC. This chain uses TRBV19 with TRBJ2-5; 7 nucleotides match TRBD1. The J call may be faulty, since TRBJ2-7 better matches the DNA end. The CDR3 spans 14 residues. The germline gives CDR1 LNHDA, CDR2 SQIVND (reference sequence).

The rearrangement joins TRBV4-1 to TRBJ2-3; 8 nucleotides line up with TRBD1. The CDR3 runs 16 residues. The germline CDR1 and CDR2 sequences are MGHRA and YSYEKL. V gave up 0 bases and J gave up 6 bases; unmatched junction bases: 8. The CDR3 here is CASSQDVQGVGDTQYF. CDR3 sequence (DNA): TGCGCCAGCAGCCAAGATGTACAGGGGGTGGGTGATACGCAGTATTTT.

The rearrangement uses TRBV11-3 and TRBJ1-6, with TRBD1 matching over 9 bases. V lost 3 bases, J lost 7 bases, and 1 base stayed unmatched. This CDR3 contains 14 residues. CDR1 and CDR2 (germline): SGHNT, YENEEA. CDR3 nucleotide sequence: TGTGCCAGCAGCTTGGGACAGGGAAATTCACCCCTCCACTTT. As protein: CASSLGQGNSPLHF.

This chain joins TRBV21-1 and TRBJ2-7; the D call in the table, TRBD2, was not verified against the DNA. TRBV21-1 is shown as a pseudogene. The CDR3 consists of 16 residues. CDR3 loop: CASRNCGTSGVYEQYF. The CDR3 coding sequence is TGTGCCAGCAGGAACTGTGGGACTAGCGGGGTCTACGAGCAGTACTTC.

The rearrangement uses TRBV5-1 and TRBJ2-3; 8 nucleotides align to TRBD2. The CDR3 totals 16 residues. With 1 base clipped from V and 1 base from J, the junction kept 5 bases outside the gene matches. Germline CDR1 SGHRS, CDR2 YFSETQ. The CDR3 region is CASSLPGGGGTDTQYF. In DNA form, the CDR3 reads TGCGCCAGCAGCTTGCCGGGAGGGGGTGGCACAGATACGCAGTATTTT.